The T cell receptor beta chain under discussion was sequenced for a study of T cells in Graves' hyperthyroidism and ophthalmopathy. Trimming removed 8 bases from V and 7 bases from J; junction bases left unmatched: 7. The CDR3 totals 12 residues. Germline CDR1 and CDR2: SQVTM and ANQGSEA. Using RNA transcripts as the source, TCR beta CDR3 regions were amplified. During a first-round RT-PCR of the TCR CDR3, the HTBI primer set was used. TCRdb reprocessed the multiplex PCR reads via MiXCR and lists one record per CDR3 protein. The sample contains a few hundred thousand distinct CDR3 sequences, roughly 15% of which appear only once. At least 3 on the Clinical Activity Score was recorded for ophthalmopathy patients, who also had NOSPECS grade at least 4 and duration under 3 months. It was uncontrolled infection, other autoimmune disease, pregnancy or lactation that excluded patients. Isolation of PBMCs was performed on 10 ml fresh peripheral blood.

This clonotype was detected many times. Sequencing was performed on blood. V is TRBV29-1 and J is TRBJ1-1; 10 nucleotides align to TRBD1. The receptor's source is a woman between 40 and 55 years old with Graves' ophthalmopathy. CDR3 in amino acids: CSYQGQGIEAFF. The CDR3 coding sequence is TGCAGCTACCAGGGACAGGGGATTGAAGCTTTCTTT.